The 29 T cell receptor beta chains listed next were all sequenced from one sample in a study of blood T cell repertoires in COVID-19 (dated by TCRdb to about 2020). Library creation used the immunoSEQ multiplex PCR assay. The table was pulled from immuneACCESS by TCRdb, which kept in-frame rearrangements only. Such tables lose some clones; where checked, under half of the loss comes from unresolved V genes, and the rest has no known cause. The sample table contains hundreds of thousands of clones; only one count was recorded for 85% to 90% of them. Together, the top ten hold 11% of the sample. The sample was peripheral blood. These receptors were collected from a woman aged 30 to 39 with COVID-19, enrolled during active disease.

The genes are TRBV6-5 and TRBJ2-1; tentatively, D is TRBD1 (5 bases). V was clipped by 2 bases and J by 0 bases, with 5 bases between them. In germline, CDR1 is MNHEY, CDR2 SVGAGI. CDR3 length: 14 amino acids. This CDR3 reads CASSYRGSYNEQFF. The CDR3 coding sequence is TGTGCCAGCAGTTACAGGGGCTCCTACAATGAGCAGTTCTTC.

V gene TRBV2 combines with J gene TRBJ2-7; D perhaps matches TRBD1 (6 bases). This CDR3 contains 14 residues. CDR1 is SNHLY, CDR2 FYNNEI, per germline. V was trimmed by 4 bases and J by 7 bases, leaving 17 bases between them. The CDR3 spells CASSVVVGAGEQYF. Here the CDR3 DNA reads TGTGCCAGCAGTGTGGTTGTGGGGGCAGGGGAGCAGTACTTC.

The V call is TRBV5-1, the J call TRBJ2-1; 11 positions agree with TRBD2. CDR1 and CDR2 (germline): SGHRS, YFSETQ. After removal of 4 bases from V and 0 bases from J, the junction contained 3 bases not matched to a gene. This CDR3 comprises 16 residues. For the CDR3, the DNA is TGCGCCAGCAGCGGGACTAGCGGACTCTCCTACAATGAGCAGTTCTTC. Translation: CASSGTSGLSYNEQFF.

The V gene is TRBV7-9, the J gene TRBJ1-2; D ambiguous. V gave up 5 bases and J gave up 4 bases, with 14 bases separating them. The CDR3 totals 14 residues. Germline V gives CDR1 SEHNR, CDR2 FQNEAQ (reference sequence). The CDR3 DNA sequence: TGTGCCAGCAGCCAACCTCGGCGGAGCTATGGCTACACCTTC. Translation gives CASSQPRRSYGYTF.

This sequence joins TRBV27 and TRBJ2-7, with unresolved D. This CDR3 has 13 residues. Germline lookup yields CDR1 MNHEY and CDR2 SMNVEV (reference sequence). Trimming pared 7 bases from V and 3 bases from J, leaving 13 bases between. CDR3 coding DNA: TGTGCCAGCAAAACTCGGGTGAACTACGAGCAGTACTTC. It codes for CASKTRVNYEQYF.

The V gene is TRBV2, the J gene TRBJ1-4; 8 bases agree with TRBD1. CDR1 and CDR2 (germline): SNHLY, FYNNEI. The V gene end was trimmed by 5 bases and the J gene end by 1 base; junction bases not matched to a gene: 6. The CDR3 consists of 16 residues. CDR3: CASSTQGGRTNEKLFF. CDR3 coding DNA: TGTGCCAGCAGTACACAGGGGGGAAGAACTAATGAAAAACTGTTTTTT.

The CDR3 spells CASSVNNYNEQFF. The CDR3 DNA reads TGTGCCAGCAGCGTGAACAACTACAATGAGCAGTTCTTC. J is TRBJ2-1 and V is TRBV9, with D hard to call. The CDR3 length is 13 residues. The germline V and J ends were trimmed by 2 bases and 3 bases, with 6 bases remaining between them. In germline, CDR1 is SGDLS, CDR2 YYNGEE. The full variable domain, in which reference TRBV9 and TRBJ2-1 provide the parts outside the CDR3, is DSGVTQTPKHLITATGQRVTLRCSPRSGDLSVYWYQQSLDQGLQFLIQYYNGEERAKGNILERFSAQQFPDLHSELNLSSLELGDSALYFCASSVNNYNEQFFGPGTRLTVL.

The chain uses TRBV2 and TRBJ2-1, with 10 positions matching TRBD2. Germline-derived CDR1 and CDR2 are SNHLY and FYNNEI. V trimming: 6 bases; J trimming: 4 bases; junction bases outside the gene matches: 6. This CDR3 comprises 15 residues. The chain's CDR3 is CASSVRTSGYNEQFF. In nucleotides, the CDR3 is TGTGCCAGCAGCGTTAGGACTAGCGGTTACAATGAGCAGTTCTTC.

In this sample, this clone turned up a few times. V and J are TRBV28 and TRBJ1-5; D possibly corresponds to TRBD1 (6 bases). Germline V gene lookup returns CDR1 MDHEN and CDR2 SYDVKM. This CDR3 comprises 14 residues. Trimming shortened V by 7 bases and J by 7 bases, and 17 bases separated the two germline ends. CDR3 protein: CASISLGAGQPQHF. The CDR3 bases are TGTGCCAGCATCTCACTGGGGGCCGGGCAGCCCCAGCATTTT.

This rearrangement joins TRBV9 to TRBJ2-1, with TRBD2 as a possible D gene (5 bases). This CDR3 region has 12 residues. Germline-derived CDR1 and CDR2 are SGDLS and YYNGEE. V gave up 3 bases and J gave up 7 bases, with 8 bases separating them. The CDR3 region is CASSARENEQFF. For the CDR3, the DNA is TGTGCCAGCAGCGCCCGGGAAAATGAGCAGTTCTTC.

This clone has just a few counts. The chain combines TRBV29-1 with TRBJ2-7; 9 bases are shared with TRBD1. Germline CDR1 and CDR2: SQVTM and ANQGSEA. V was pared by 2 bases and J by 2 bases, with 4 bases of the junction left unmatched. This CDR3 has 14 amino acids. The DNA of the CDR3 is TGCAGCGTTGAAAACCGGGACAGGGCCTACGAGCAGTACTTC. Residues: CSVENRDRAYEQYF.

CDR3 loop: CASSPTQAGELFF. As DNA, the CDR3 is TGTGCCAGCAGTCCTACCCAGGCCGGGGAGCTGTTTTTT. This chain uses TRBV9 with TRBJ2-2; no reliable D call. The V gene lost 5 bases and the J gene lost 6 bases, with 11 bases spanning the gap. This CDR3 region has 13 residues. Per the germline V gene, CDR1 is SGDLS and CDR2 is YYNGEE. The variable domain in full, completed from reference TRBV9 and TRBJ2-2, reads DSGVTQTPKHLITATGQRVTLRCSPRSGDLSVYWYQQSLDQGLQFLIQYYNGEERAKGNILERFSAQQFPDLHSELNLSSLELGDSALYFCASSPTQAGELFFGEGSRLTVL.

CDR3 in DNA: TGTGCCAGCAACCCAGCCACAGGGGACTACGAGCAGTACTTC. Its translation is CASNPATGDYEQYF. The chain has TRBV6-5 and TRBJ2-7, with TRBD1 identical over 7 bases. This CDR3 contains 14 residues. J was trimmed by 3 bases and V by 7 bases; bases with no gene match: 9. From germline, CDR1 is MNHEY and CDR2 SVGAGI.

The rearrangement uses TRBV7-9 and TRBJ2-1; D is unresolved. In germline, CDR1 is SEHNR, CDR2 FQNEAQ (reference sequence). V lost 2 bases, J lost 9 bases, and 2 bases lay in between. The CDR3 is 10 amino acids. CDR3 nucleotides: TGTGCCAGCAGCTTACTTGAGCAGTTCTTC. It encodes CASSLLEQFF.

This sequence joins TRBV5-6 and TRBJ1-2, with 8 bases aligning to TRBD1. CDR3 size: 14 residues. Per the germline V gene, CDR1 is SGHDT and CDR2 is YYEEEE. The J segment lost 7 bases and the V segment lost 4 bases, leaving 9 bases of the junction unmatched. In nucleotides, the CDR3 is TGTGCCAGCAGCCCCGATCAGGGGGCGGGTGGCTACACCTTC. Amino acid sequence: CASSPDQGAGGYTF.

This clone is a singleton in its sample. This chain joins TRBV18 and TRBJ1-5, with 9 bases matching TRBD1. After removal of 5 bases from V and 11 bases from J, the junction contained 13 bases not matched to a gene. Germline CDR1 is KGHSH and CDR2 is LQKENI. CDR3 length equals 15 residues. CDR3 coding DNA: TGTGCCAGCTCAACGGACAGGGGCCCACCTGAGGCCCAGCATTTT. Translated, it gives CASSTDRGPPEAQHF.

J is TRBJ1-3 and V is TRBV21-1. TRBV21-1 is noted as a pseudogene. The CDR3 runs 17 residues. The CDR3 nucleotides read TGTGCCAGCAGCCTCCGCGGGGTCCAGATCTCTGGAAACACCATATATTTT. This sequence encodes CASSLRGVQISGNTIYF.

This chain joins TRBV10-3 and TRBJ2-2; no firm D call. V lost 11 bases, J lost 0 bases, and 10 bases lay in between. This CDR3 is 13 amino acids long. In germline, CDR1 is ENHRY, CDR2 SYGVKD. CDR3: CAADTSNTGELFF. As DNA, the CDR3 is TGTGCCGCCGACACTTCGAACACCGGGGAGCTGTTTTTT.

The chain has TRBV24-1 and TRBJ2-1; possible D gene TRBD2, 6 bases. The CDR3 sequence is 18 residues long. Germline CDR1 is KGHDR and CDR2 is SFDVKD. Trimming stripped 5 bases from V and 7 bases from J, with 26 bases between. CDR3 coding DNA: TGTGCCACCAGTGCCTCCAGGCGGGACCGATCTCGAGCGAATGAGCAGTTCTTC. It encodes CATSASRRDRSRANEQFF.

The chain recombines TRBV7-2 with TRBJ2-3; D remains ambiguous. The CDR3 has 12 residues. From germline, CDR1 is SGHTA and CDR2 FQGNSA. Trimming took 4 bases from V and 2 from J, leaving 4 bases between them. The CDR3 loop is CASSWATDTQYF. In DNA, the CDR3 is TGTGCCAGCAGCTGGGCCACAGATACGCAGTATTTT.

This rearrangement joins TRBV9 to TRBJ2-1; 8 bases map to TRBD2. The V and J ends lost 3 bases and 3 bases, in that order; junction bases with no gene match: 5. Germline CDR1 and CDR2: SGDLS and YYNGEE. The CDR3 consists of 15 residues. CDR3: CASSALAGNYNEQFF. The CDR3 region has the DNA TGTGCCAGCAGCGCATTAGCGGGAAACTACAATGAGCAGTTCTTC.

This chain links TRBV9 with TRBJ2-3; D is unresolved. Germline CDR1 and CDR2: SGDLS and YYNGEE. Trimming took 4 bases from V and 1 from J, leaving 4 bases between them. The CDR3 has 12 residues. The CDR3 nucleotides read TGTGCCAGCAGCCTCCGCACAGATACGCAGTATTTT. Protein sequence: CASSLRTDTQYF.

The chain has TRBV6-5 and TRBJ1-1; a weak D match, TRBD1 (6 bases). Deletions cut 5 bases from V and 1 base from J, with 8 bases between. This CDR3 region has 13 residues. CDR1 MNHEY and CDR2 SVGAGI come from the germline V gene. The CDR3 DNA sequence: TGTGCCAGCAGTCAGGACAGGAACACTGAAGCTTTCTTT. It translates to CASSQDRNTEAFF.

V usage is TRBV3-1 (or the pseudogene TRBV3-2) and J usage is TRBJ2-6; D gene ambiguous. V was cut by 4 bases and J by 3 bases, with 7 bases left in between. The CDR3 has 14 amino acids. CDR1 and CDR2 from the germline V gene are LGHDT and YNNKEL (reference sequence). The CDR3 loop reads CASSRLRGANVLTF. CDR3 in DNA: TGTGCCAGCAGCCGGTTGCGTGGGGCCAACGTCCTGACTTTC.

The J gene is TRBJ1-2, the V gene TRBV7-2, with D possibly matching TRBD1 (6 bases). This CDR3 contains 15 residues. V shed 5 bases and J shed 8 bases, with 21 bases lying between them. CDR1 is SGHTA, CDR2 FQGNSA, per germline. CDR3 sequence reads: CASSPGWSTGRGYTF. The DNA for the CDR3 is TGTGCCAGCAGCCCCGGGTGGTCGACAGGCAGGGGCTACACCTTC.

CDR3 sequence (DNA): TGTGCCAGCAGTTCCCCGGGTAGCGGGATGCCCGAGCAGTACTTC. As protein: CASSSPGSGMPEQYF. J is TRBJ2-7 and V is TRBV27; 8 bases line up with TRBD2. There are 15 residues in the CDR3. J gave up 6 bases and V 4 bases, and 11 bases lay outside the gene matches. Looked up from germline, CDR1 is MNHEY and CDR2 is SMNVEV (reference sequence).

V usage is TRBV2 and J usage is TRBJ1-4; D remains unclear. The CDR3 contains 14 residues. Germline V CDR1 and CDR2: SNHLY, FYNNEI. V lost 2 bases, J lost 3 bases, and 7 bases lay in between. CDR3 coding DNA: TGTGCCAGCAGTGAAATGGGCGCTAATGAAAAACTGTTTTTT. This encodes CASSEMGANEKLFF.

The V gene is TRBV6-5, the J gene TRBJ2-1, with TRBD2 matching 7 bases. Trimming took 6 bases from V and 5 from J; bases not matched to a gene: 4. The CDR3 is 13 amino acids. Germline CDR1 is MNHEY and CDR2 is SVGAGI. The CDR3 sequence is CASSLAAHNEQFF. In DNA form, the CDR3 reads TGTGCCAGCAGCCTAGCGGCCCACAATGAGCAGTTCTTC.

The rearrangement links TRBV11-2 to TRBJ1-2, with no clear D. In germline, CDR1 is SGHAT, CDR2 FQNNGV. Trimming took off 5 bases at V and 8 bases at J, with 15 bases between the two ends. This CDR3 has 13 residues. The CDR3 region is CASSRLDRRGYTF. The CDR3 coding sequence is TGTGCCAGCAGCCGCCTAGACCGGCGGGGCTACACCTTC.